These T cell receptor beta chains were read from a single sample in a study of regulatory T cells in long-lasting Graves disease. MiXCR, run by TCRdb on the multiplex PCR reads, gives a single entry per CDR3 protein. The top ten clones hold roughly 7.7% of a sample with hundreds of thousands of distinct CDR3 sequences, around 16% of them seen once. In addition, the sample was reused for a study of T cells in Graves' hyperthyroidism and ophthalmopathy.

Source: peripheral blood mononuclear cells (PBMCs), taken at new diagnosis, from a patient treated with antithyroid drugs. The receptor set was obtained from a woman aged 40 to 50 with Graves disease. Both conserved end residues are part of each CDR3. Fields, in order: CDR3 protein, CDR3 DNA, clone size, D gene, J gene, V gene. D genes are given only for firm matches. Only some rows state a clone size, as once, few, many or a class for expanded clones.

CDR3: CASSTDRGISPLHF
DNA: TGTGCCAGCAGTACGGACAGGGGAATTTCACCCCTCCACTTT
size: many
D: TRBD1
J: TRBJ1-6
V: TRBV12-3/TRBV12-4

CDR3: CASGFLTYEQYF
DNA: TGTGCCAGCGGATTCCTTACCTACGAGCAGTACTTC
size: many
D: .
J: TRBJ2-7
V: TRBV28

CDR3: CASSPGQGFYNEQFF
DNA: TGTGCCAGCTCACCGGGACAGGGGTTCTACAATGAGCAGTTCTTC
size: many
D: TRBD1
J: TRBJ2-1
V: TRBV18

CDR3: CASGPRTGGVVNEKLFF
DNA: TGTGCCAGCGGACCCCGGACAGGGGGCGTCGTGAATGAAAAACTGTTTTTT
size: few
D: TRBD1
J: TRBJ1-4
V: TRBV28

CDR3: CASSEGGLGTQYF
DNA: TGTGCCAGCAGCGAGGGGGGGTTAGGGACCCAGTACTTC
size: many
D: .
J: TRBJ2-5
V: TRBV12-3/TRBV12-4

CDR3: CACTQGIDQPQHF
DNA: TGTGCCTGTACCCAGGGAATAGATCAGCCCCAGCATTTT
size: many
D: .
J: TRBJ1-5
V: TRBV30

CDR3: CASSAGPMGTEAFF
DNA: TGTGCCAGCAGCGCGGGACCGATGGGGACTGAAGCTTTCTTT
size: .
D: .
J: TRBJ1-1
V: TRBV2

CDR3: CASSEASGEQETQYF
DNA: TGTGCCAGCAGTGAGGCTAGCGGGGAACAAGAGACCCAGTACTTC
size: many
D: TRBD2
J: TRBJ2-5
V: TRBV2

CDR3: CASSNPGTGRYEQYF
DNA: TGTGCCAGCAGCAACCCCGGGACAGGGCGGTACGAGCAGTACTTC
size: many
D: TRBD1
J: TRBJ2-7
V: TRBV28

CDR3: CSAVTGTGPYNEQFF
DNA: TGCAGCGCCGTAACCGGGACAGGGCCCTACAATGAGCAGTTCTTC
size: many
D: TRBD1
J: TRBJ2-1
V: TRBV29-1

CDR3: CASSFGDRAYDEQFF
DNA: TGTGCCAGCAGCTTTGGAGACAGGGCCTACGATGAGCAGTTCTTC
size: few
D: TRBD1
J: TRBJ2-1
V: TRBV5-6

CDR3: CASSRARGSSDTQYF
DNA: TGTGCCAGCTCACGTGCGCGAGGTTCATCAGATACGCAGTATTTT
size: many
D: .
J: TRBJ2-3
V: TRBV18

CDR3: CATTGGGRDTGELFF
DNA: TGTGCCACTACCGGGGGAGGGAGAGACACCGGGGAGCTGTTTTTT
size: many
D: TRBD2
J: TRBJ2-2
V: TRBV7-9

CDR3: CASSKDENTGELFF
DNA: TGTGCCAGCAGCAAGGACGAAAACACCGGGGAGCTGTTTTTT
size: .
D: .
J: TRBJ2-2
V: TRBV4-2

CDR3: CASTYSGSYNEQFF
DNA: TGTGCCAGTACCTATAGCGGGTCCTACAATGAGCAGTTCTTC
size: many
D: TRBD2
J: TRBJ2-1
V: TRBV19

CDR3: CASNPKAGLLNTEAFF
DNA: TGTGCCAGCAACCCGAAAGCAGGGCTATTGAACACTGAAGCTTTCTTT
size: many
D: .
J: TRBJ1-1
V: TRBV7-8

CDR3: CASSAQGRSYYGYTF
DNA: TGTGCCAGCAGCGCCCAAGGCAGGAGTTACTATGGCTACACCTTC
size: .
D: .
J: TRBJ1-2
V: TRBV9

CDR3: CASSRELVSGRNTGELFF
DNA: TGTGCCAGCAGCAGGGAATTGGTTTCGGGGCGAAACACCGGGGAGCTGTTTTTT
size: many
D: .
J: TRBJ2-2
V: TRBV2

CDR3: CASSQTRGARETQYF
DNA: TGCGCCAGCAGTCAAACCCGTGGGGCGAGGGAGACCCAGTACTTC
size: few
D: .
J: TRBJ2-5
V: TRBV5-1

CDR3: CASSVSLETQYF
DNA: TGCGCCAGCAGTGTGTCGCTTGAGACCCAGTACTTC
size: .
D: .
J: TRBJ2-5
V: TRBV10-1

CDR3: CASKRILAGRIEQFF
DNA: TGTGCCAGCAAGAGGATCCTAGCGGGAAGGATTGAGCAGTTCTTC
size: many
D: TRBD2
J: TRBJ2-1
V: TRBV7-2

CDR3: CASSGTGPYGYTF
DNA: TGTGCCAGCAGTGGGACAGGGCCCTATGGCTACACCTTC
size: many
D: TRBD1
J: TRBJ1-2
V: TRBV9

CDR3: CASSPGGPPGELFF
DNA: TGTGCCAGCAGCCCAGGGGGCCCCCCCGGGGAGCTGTTTTTT
size: .
D: TRBD1
J: TRBJ2-2
V: TRBV12-3/TRBV12-4

CDR3: CAISLDRGEVNTEAFF
DNA: TGTGCCATCAGTCTTGACAGGGGGGAGGTGAACACTGAAGCTTTCTTT
size: .
D: TRBD1
J: TRBJ1-1
V: TRBV10-3

CDR3: CASSFEGFAYEQYF
DNA: TGTGCCAGCAGTTTTGAGGGTTTTGCCTACGAGCAGTACTTC
size: many
D: .
J: TRBJ2-7
V: TRBV28

CDR3: CASSSGQGWAYEQYF
DNA: TGTGCCAGCAGCTCGGGACAGGGTTGGGCCTACGAGCAGTACTTC
size: many
D: TRBD1
J: TRBJ2-7
V: TRBV7-6

CDR3: CASSKQGQETQYF
DNA: TGTGCCAGCAGCAAACAGGGGCAAGAGACCCAGTACTTC
size: .
D: TRBD1
J: TRBJ2-5
V: TRBV5-4

CDR3: CASSYSGSGETQYF
DNA: TGTGCCAGCAGTTACTCGGGAAGTGGAGAGACCCAGTACTTC
size: many
D: .
J: TRBJ2-5
V: TRBV6-5

CDR3: CASSLGWEGGTDTQYF
DNA: TGTGCCAGCAGTTTAGGGTGGGAGGGAGGCACAGATACGCAGTATTTT
size: many
D: TRBD2
J: TRBJ2-3
V: TRBV12-3/TRBV12-4

CDR3: CASSLEGQGAYEQYF
DNA: TGTGCCAGCAGCTTGGAGGGACAGGGTGCCTACGAGCAGTACTTC
size: many
D: TRBD1
J: TRBJ2-7
V: TRBV28

CDR3: CASSFDSLVPPEDNQPQHF
DNA: TGTGCCAGCAGCTTTGACAGCCTAGTACCCCCCGAGGACAATCAGCCCCAGCATTTT
size: few
D: .
J: TRBJ1-5
V: TRBV7-8

CDR3: CASSESGFAQPQHF
DNA: TGTGCCAGCAGTGAATCTGGGTTTGCTCAGCCCCAGCATTTT
size: .
D: .
J: TRBJ1-5
V: TRBV25-1

CDR3: CASSSREAAPKEQYF
DNA: TGTGCCAGCAGCTCCCGGGAGGCAGCGCCCAAAGAGCAGTACTTC
size: many
D: TRBD2
J: TRBJ2-7
V: TRBV13

CDR3: CASGVLNTEAFF
DNA: TGTGCCAGCGGGGTCTTGAACACTGAAGCTTTCTTT
size: many
D: .
J: TRBJ1-1
V: TRBV3-1

CDR3: CASRGQGGTYEQYF
DNA: TGTGCCAGCAGAGGACAGGGTGGAACCTACGAGCAGTACTTC
size: many
D: TRBD1
J: TRBJ2-7
V: TRBV2

CDR3: CAGSYTGWGAETQYF
DNA: TGTGCCGGCAGTTATACAGGGTGGGGCGCTGAGACCCAGTACTTC
size: .
D: .
J: TRBJ2-5
V: TRBV27

CDR3: CASSDRQGWFGTEAFF
DNA: TGTGCCAGCAGTGACCGACAGGGGTGGTTTGGCACTGAAGCTTTCTTT
size: many
D: TRBD1
J: TRBJ1-1
V: TRBV2

CDR3: CASRDPNSSLHSYEQYF
DNA: TGTGCCAGCAGGGATCCCAACTCCTCCCTGCACTCCTACGAGCAGTACTTC
size: .
D: .
J: TRBJ2-7
V: TRBV12-3/TRBV12-4

CDR3: CASRSLGSEDYEQYF
DNA: TGTGCCAGCAGATCGCTTGGGAGCGAGGACTACGAGCAGTACTTC
size: .
D: .
J: TRBJ2-7
V: TRBV28

CDR3: CASRQRLGPGELFF
DNA: TGTGCCAGCAGACAGAGACTAGGACCGGGGGAGCTGTTTTTT
size: .
D: .
J: TRBJ2-2
V: TRBV7-9

CDR3: CASRDSGGTEAFF
DNA: TGCGCCAGCAGGGACTCAGGGGGGACTGAAGCTTTCTTT
size: many
D: TRBD1
J: TRBJ1-1
V: TRBV5-1

CDR3: CASIGLQPGEGGEMNTEAFF
DNA: TGTGCCAGCATCGGCCTACAACCCGGGGAGGGCGGGGAGATGAACACTGAAGCTTTCTTT
size: many
D: .
J: TRBJ1-1
V: TRBV2

CDR3: CASSNGLAGGRRNRQYF
DNA: TGTGCCAGCAGTAACGGACTAGCGGGGGGGCGGAGGAACCGCCAGTACTTC
size: .
D: TRBD2
J: TRBJ2-5
V: TRBV12-3/TRBV12-4

CDR3: CSLSIGVSSYNEQFF
DNA: TGCAGCCTTTCGATCGGAGTAAGCTCCTACAATGAGCAGTTCTTC
size: many
D: .
J: TRBJ2-1
V: TRBV29-1

CDR3: CASSLIRSGEQFF
DNA: TGTGCCAGCAGCTTAATTAGAAGCGGGGAGCAGTTCTTC
size: .
D: .
J: TRBJ2-1
V: TRBV11-2

CDR3: CASSRGGLSLSGANVLTF
DNA: TGTGCCAGCTCACGGGGGGGTTTAAGCCTCTCTGGGGCCAACGTCCTGACTTTC
size: .
D: TRBD2
J: TRBJ2-6
V: TRBV18

CDR3: CASSLKGLGASYNEQFF
DNA: TGCGCCAGCAGCTTGAAGGGGTTGGGGGCCTCCTACAATGAGCAGTTCTTC
size: many
D: .
J: TRBJ2-1
V: TRBV5-1

CDR3: CASSLDLGELFF
DNA: TGTGCCAGCAGCTTAGATCTTGGGGAGCTGTTTTTT
size: .
D: .
J: TRBJ2-2
V: TRBV11-2

CDR3: CASSPDRGRSTDTQYF
DNA: TGCGCCAGCAGCCCGGACCGGGGGCGCTCCACAGATACGCAGTATTTT
size: .
D: .
J: TRBJ2-3
V: TRBV5-1

CDR3: CASATGTGSVTF
DNA: TGTGCTTCGGCGACCGGGACCGGGTCCGTCACCTTC
size: .
D: .
J: TRBJ1-2
V: TRBV11-2

CDR3: CASSKRGTTIVEQYF
DNA: TGTGCCAGCTCAAAAAGGGGAACTACTATAGTGGAGCAGTACTTC
size: .
D: .
J: TRBJ2-7
V: TRBV18

CDR3: CSVTRQGNEAFF
DNA: TGCAGTGTCACAAGGCAGGGAAATGAAGCTTTCTTT
size: .
D: .
J: TRBJ1-1
V: TRBV20-1